This paragraph covers one T cell receptor beta chain sequence. The data stem from a study of blood T cell repertoires in COVID-19. Background on the study: The study drew acute and convalescent COVID-19 samples from the United States, Italy and Spain. The cDNA or gDNA used as material had been derived from T cells, B-cell-depleted T cells, or PBMCs.

This CDR3 contains 16 residues. Germline V gives CDR1 SGHTA, CDR2 FQGNSA. J lost 1 base, V lost 5 bases, and 4 bases had no gene match. TCRdb's copy holds only in-frame clones and misses some; the assay was immunoSEQ multiplex PCR. The profile shows hundreds of thousands of clones, 88% of them singletons. This sequence joins TRBV7-2 and TRBJ2-3; 12 nucleotides line up with TRBD2. Sequenced material: peripheral blood. The sequence came from a woman aged 25-40 years with COVID-19, enrolled during active disease. DNA of the CDR3: TGTGCCAGCAGCCCGAGACTAGCGGGAGGCACAGATACGCAGTATTTT. Its translation: CASSPRLAGGTDTQYF.